This entry describes one T cell receptor beta chain. Its antigen is currently unknown. Recipients boosted at about 4 weeks or about 12 weeks are pooled. This entry is derived from a study of T cell responses to AZD1222 COVID-19 vaccine. Study observations and caveats: The breadth and depth of Spike-specific TCRs increased once two AZD1222 doses had been given. At 160-218 and 743-854, vaccine-associated CD4 TCRs were dominant, and they spanned spike. Repertoire samples came only from after the peak T cell response.

Between the trimmed V and J ends, which lost 7 bases and 0 bases, there was a span of 14 bases. Germline V gene sequence: CDR1 MNHEY, CDR2 SVGEGT. The CDR3 extends over 15 amino acids. Clones were read by immunoSEQ multiplex PCR, and TCRdb kept only the in-frame ones, dropping some. The sample includes about 180,000 clones, around nine tenths seen only once; the top ten take roughly a quarter. This material consisted of peripheral blood, taken 28 days after the second AZD1222 dose. The chain couples TRBV6-2 or TRBV6-3 to TRBJ2-3; the D gene is possibly TRBD1 (6 bases). This receptor was obtained from an adult who received the AZD1222 COVID-19 vaccine. The CDR3, as DNA: TGTGCCAGCACCCCTCCGGGACACAGCACAGATACGCAGTATTTT. Amino acid sequence: CASTPPGHSTDTQYF.